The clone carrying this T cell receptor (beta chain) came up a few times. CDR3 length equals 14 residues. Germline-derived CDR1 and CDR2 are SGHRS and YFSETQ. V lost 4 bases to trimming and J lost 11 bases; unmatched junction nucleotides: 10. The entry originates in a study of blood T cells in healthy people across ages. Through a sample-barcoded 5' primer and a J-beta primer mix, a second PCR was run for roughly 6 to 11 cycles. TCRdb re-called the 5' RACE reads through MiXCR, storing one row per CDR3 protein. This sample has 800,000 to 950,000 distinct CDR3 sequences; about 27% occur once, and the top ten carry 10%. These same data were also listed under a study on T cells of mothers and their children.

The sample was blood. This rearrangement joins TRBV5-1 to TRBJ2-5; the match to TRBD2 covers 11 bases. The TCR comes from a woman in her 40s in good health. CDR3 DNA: TGCGCCAGCAGCCCCGTAGCGGGAGGGGATGAGCAGTACTTC. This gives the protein CASSPVAGGDEQYF.